The 14 T cell receptor beta chains below all came from one sample that was sequenced in a study of blood T cell repertoires in COVID-19. Profiled with immunoSEQ multiplex PCR; TCRdb holds only in-frame clones, not every one. The sample has a few hundred thousand clones, 75% to 90% seen once; the top ten hold roughly 2%. The specimen sequenced was PBMCs or T cells enriched from blood (not recorded which). All receptors derive from a man in his thirties or forties who had recovered from COVID-19.

DNA of the CDR3: TGCGCCAGCAGTCGCCCGGGACAGCGAAAATACGGCTACACCTTC. It is translated as CASSRPGQRKYGYTF. The gene calls are TRBV23-1 and TRBJ1-2; 7 bases are shared with TRBD1. TRBV23-1 is given ORF status, its function remaining uncertain. The CDR3 sequence is 15 residues long. Germline trimming cut 4 bases from V and 8 bases from J; bases unmatched to any gene: 13.

This chain links TRBV14 with TRBJ2-1; D possibly corresponds to TRBD1 (6 bases). CDR1 and CDR2 from the germline V gene are SGHDN and FVKESK. Trimming removed 1 base at V and 9 bases at J, with 31 bases between. There are 20 residues in the CDR3. Here the CDR3 DNA reads TGTGCCAGCAGCCAAGTTCCCTGGGGACACACTACTTTCCTGGCAATTGAGCAGTTCTTC. Translation gives CASSQVPWGHTTFLAIEQFF.

This chain links TRBV7-9 with TRBJ2-3; D is perhaps TRBD2 (6 bases). Germline V gene sequence: CDR1 SEHNR, CDR2 FQNEAQ (reference sequence). The length of the CDR3 is 12 residues. The ends were cut back, 4 bases at V and 6 bases at J, with 8 bases in the middle. The CDR3 sequence: CASSWGEDTQYF. DNA of the CDR3: TGTGCCAGCAGCTGGGGGGAGGATACGCAGTATTTT.

The chain has TRBV20-1 and TRBJ2-3, with a tentative D call TRBD2 (7 bases). This CDR3 is built from 15 residues. Germline CDR1 DFQATT, CDR2 SNEGSKA (reference sequence). V was pared by 3 bases and J by 2 bases, with 15 bases between. The CDR3 region is CSASLSRGATDTQYF. As DNA, the CDR3 is TGCAGTGCTAGTTTGTCACGGGGGGCCACAGATACGCAGTATTTT.

The CDR3 spells CASSLQRGAGYTF. The CDR3 DNA is TGTGCCAGCAGCCTCCAACGGGGGGCCGGCTACACCTTC. V usage is TRBV3-1 (or the pseudogene TRBV3-2) and J usage is TRBJ1-2; tentative D call: TRBD1 (6 bases). V lost 4 bases, J lost 8 bases, and 14 bases lay in between. The CDR3 covers 13 residues. Germline CDR1 and CDR2: LGHDT and YNNKEL (reference sequence).

This rearrangement joins TRBV11-2 to TRBJ1-1; 9 bases fit TRBD1. The germline CDR1 and CDR2 sequences are SGHAT and FQNNGV. The J segment lost 4 bases and the V segment lost 6 bases, leaving 3 bases of the junction unmatched. This CDR3 is built from 13 residues. CDR3 in amino acids: CASRQTGGTEAFF. The CDR3 DNA is TGTGCCAGCAGGCAGACAGGGGGCACTGAAGCTTTCTTT.

This clone was counted between two and nine times. The rearrangement uses TRBV20-1 and TRBJ2-5, with D unresolved. CDR3 size: 12 residues. Trimming removed 3 bases at V and 4 bases at J, with 9 bases between. The germline gives CDR1 DFQATT, CDR2 SNEGSKA (reference sequence). CDR3 DNA sequence: TGCAGTGCTAGTCCCCCAGGAGAGACCCAGTACTTC. It encodes CSASPPGETQYF.

This chain connects TRBV3-1 (or the pseudogene TRBV3-2) to TRBJ2-2; 10 nucleotides agree with TRBD2. CDR3 size: 17 residues. V lost 4 bases to trimming and J lost 5 bases; unmatched junction nucleotides: 10. Germline-derived CDR1 and CDR2 are LGHDT and YNNKEL (reference sequence). Here the CDR3 reads CASSLSRTSGVTGELFF. The CDR3 coding sequence is TGTGCCAGCAGCCTATCCCGGACTAGCGGTGTAACCGGGGAGCTGTTTTTT.

In this sample, this clone turned up a few times. The chain uses TRBV7-9 and TRBJ1-1; D ambiguous. Germline CDR1 SEHNR, CDR2 FQNEAQ (reference sequence). The CDR3 runs 16 residues. V dropped 5 bases and J dropped 0 bases, with 16 bases sitting between them. The CDR3 loop is CASSLPFGGLNTEAFF. CDR3 coding DNA: TGTGCCAGCAGCCTACCCTTTGGAGGGCTGAACACTGAAGCTTTCTTT.

This rearrangement joins TRBV29-1 to TRBJ1-5; 8 nucleotides align to TRBD1. CDR1 and CDR2 from the germline V gene are SQVTM and ANQGSEA. There are 14 residues in the CDR3. The ends lost 5 bases at V and 6 bases at J; junction bases unmatched: 9. CDR3 DNA sequence: TGCAGCGTTACGCAGGGGGCGGTGGGTCAGCCCCAGCATTTT. Protein sequence: CSVTQGAVGQPQHF.

This clone was seen a single time. The genes are TRBV25-1 and TRBJ1-2, with TRBD1 as a possible D gene (5 bases). CDR3 size: 15 residues. V was pared by 3 bases and J by 4 bases, with 15 bases between. Per germline, CDR1 MGHDK and CDR2 SYGVNS. The DNA of the CDR3 is TGTGCCAGCAGTGACCCCGGGCAGGGTGTCTATGGCTACACCTTC. It is translated as CASSDPGQGVYGYTF.

The chain links TRBV5-5 to TRBJ2-1, with a weak D call TRBD2 (6 bases). Trimming shortened V by 4 bases and J by 7 bases, and 15 bases separated the two germline ends. Germline values: CDR1 SGHKS, CDR2 YYEKEE (reference sequence). This CDR3 comprises 14 residues. The CDR3 sequence is CASSPVGRSNEQFF. DNA for the CDR3: TGTGCCAGCAGCCCCGTGGGGAGGAGTAATGAGCAGTTCTTC. The full variable domain, completed using reference TRBV5-5 and TRBJ2-1, is DAGVTQSPTHLIKTRGQQVTLRCSPISGHKSVSWYQQVLGQGPQFIFQYYEKEERGRGNFPDRFSARQFPNYSSELNVNALLLGDSALYLCASSPVGRSNEQFFGPGTRLTVL.

J is TRBJ1-2 and V is TRBV18; TRBD1 matches 9 bases. This CDR3 region has 14 residues. The ends lost 3 bases at V and 12 bases at J; junction bases unmatched: 11. Germline V gene data show CDR1 as KGHSH and CDR2 as LQKENI. The CDR3 nucleotides are TGTGCCAGCTCACCGTTTCCCGGGACAGGGTGGAACACCTTC. It translates to CASSPFPGTGWNTF.

This clone has just a few counts. The chain employs TRBV30 and TRBJ2-2, with D maybe TRBD1 (5 bases). There are 17 residues in the CDR3. V lost 0 bases and J lost 0, with 14 bases in between. CDR1 and CDR2 (germline): GTSNPN, SVGIG (reference sequence). The DNA for the CDR3 is TGTGCCTGGAGTGTACAAAGGGGCACAGCGAACACCGGGGAGCTGTTTTTT. The encoded protein is CAWSVQRGTANTGELFF.